These 24 T cell receptor beta chains were all obtained from the same sample, sequenced in a study of CD8 T cells in ankylosing spondylitis. TCRdb re-derived calls from the 5' RACE reads in MiXCR, one entry per CDR3 protein. The sample consists of around 770,000 distinct CDR3 sequences, around 11% of them appearing once. These receptors have no known antigen. Regarding the study as a whole: Ankylosing spondylitis blood appeared to be characterized by a TCR beta motif of several highly homologous variants.

Sequencing was performed on blood, either unsorted or a sorted T cell fraction (not recorded which). These receptors came from a male donor with ankylosing spondylitis.

The chain recombines TRBV19 with TRBJ2-5; 7 bases fit TRBD1. This CDR3 is built from 15 residues. V was clipped by 8 bases and J by 0 bases; unmatched bases: 9. The germline gives CDR1 LNHDA, CDR2 SQIVND (reference sequence). DNA of the CDR3: TGTGCCAGTGGGACGGGACAGACCTACCAAGAGACCCAGTACTTC. Translation gives CASGTGQTYQETQYF.

CDR3 nucleotide sequence: TGTGCCAGCAGGGCTTGGGACAGGGGGTACGAGCAGTACTTC. This gives the protein CASRAWDRGYEQYF. The chain couples TRBV6-1 to TRBJ2-7; 11 bases are shared with TRBD1. Germline lookup yields CDR1 MNHNS and CDR2 SASEGT. There are 14 residues in the CDR3. J gave up 4 bases and V 6 bases, and 5 bases lay outside the gene matches.

This clonotype came up a few times. V and J are TRBV28 and TRBJ2-1, with D possibly matching TRBD2 (5 bases). The CDR3 runs 15 residues. V dropped 6 bases and J dropped 5 bases, with 17 bases sitting between them. CDR1 and CDR2 from the germline V gene are MDHEN and SYDVKM. The CDR3 loop is CASSPWTQKHNEQFF. The CDR3 DNA follows: TGTGCCAGCAGCCCCTGGACTCAAAAGCACAATGAGCAGTTCTTC.

The rearrangement links TRBV7-9 to TRBJ1-4; TRBD1 might be the D (5 bases). V dropped 5 bases and J dropped 10 bases, with 20 bases sitting between them. The CDR3 is made up of 15 amino acids. Germline lookup yields CDR1 SEHNR and CDR2 FQNEAQ (reference sequence). This CDR3 is CASSPTVGPPGKLFF. The CDR3 bases are TGTGCCAGCAGCCCGACGGTGGGGCCCCCAGGAAAACTGTTTTTT. The full variable domain, in which reference TRBV7-9 and TRBJ1-4 provide the parts outside the CDR3, is DTGVSQNPRHKITKRGQNVTFRCDPISEHNRLYWYRQTLGQGPEFLTYFQNEAQLEKSRLLSDRFSAERPKGSFSTLEIQRTEQGDSAMYLCASSPTVGPPGKLFFGSGTQLSVL.

This clonotype was seen many times. The J gene is TRBJ2-2, the V gene TRBV5-1; possible D gene TRBD2, 5 bases. V was shortened by 0 bases and J by 4 bases, with 10 bases between the two germline ends. This CDR3 region has 15 residues. In germline, CDR1 is SGHRS, CDR2 YFSETQ. CDR3 sequence (DNA): TGCGCCAGCAGCTTGGAGCGAGGGAGCACCGGGGAGCTGTTTTTT. Encoded protein: CASSLERGSTGELFF.

The table lists this clonotype with a few counts. The V and J genes are TRBV7-9 and TRBJ2-1; TRBD2 agrees at 13 bases. Trimming cost V 2 bases and J 7 bases; bases outside gene matches: 2. CDR3 length equals 15 residues. Germline CDR1 reads SEHNR; CDR2 reads FQNEAQ (reference sequence). CDR3 loop: CASSLTSGGGNEQFF. As DNA, the CDR3 is TGTGCCAGCAGCTTAACTAGCGGGGGGGGGAATGAGCAGTTCTTC.

This clonotype occurred a few times. The V call is TRBV20-1, the J call TRBJ2-5, with D perhaps TRBD1 (5 bases). The CDR3 loop spans 13 amino acids. V lost 4 bases and J 2 bases, leaving 11 bases between the germline ends. The germline V gene has CDR1 DFQATT and CDR2 SNEGSKA (reference sequence). CDR3 sequence reads: CSANRQIQETQYF. The CDR3 region has the DNA TGCAGTGCTAACCGACAGATTCAAGAGACCCAGTACTTC.

This sequence joins TRBV7-2 and TRBJ2-7; D is undetermined. Germline-derived CDR1 and CDR2 are SGHTA and FQGNSA. This CDR3 has 14 residues. V was clipped by 1 base and J by 3 bases, with 10 bases between them. CDR3 in amino acids: CASSLGPSVYEQYF. In nucleotides, the CDR3 is TGTGCCAGCAGCTTAGGACCGAGCGTCTACGAGCAGTACTTC.

There are a few counts of this clonotype. The rearrangement links TRBV4-2 to TRBJ2-4, with TRBD1 identical over 10 bases. Losses at the gene ends were 6 bases for V and 7 bases for J; bases not matched to a gene: 12. In germline, CDR1 is LGHNA, CDR2 YNFKEQ. The CDR3 runs 16 residues. CDR3 region: CASSHPWTGGGNIQYF. The CDR3 DNA reads TGTGCCAGCAGTCATCCGTGGACAGGGGGAGGGAACATTCAGTACTTC.

This clonotype has more than one count but fewer than ten. The J gene is TRBJ2-1, the V gene TRBV12-3 or TRBV12-4, with TRBD2 matching 8 bases. The V gene end was trimmed by 7 bases and the J gene end by 4 bases; junction bases not matched to a gene: 6. The CDR3 contains 14 residues. CDR3 sequence (DNA): TGTGCCAGCACGCAACTAGCGGTTTACAATGAGCAGTTCTTC. It yields the protein CASTQLAVYNEQFF.

This clonotype has a handful of counts. The CDR3 coding sequence is TGTGCCAGCAGCCTGGACAGGGGGCTGAGGGAGCTGTTTTTT. It is translated as CASSLDRGLRELFF. V usage is TRBV12-3 or TRBV12-4 and J usage is TRBJ2-2; 11 bases line up with TRBD1. The CDR3 consists of 14 residues. J was trimmed by 9 bases and V by 6 bases; bases with no gene match: 6.

The chain uses TRBV20-1 and TRBJ1-4, with TRBD1 matching 10 bases. Per germline, CDR1 DFQATT and CDR2 SNEGSKA (reference sequence). CDR3 length: 13 amino acids. Trimming cost V 3 bases and J 14 bases; bases outside gene matches: 9. In DNA form, the CDR3 reads TGCAGTGCTAGTTGGGGGACAGGGGATAAGCTGTTTTTT. Protein: CSASWGTGDKLFF.

This clonotype was seen ten or more times. The V and J genes are TRBV24-1 and TRBJ2-5; possibly TRBD2 for D (5 bases). This CDR3 region has 16 residues. Germline-derived CDR1 and CDR2 are KGHDR and SFDVKD. Trimming cost V 3 bases and J 1 base, with 14 bases left between them. The CDR3 is CATSDPSGTSQETQYF. In DNA form, the CDR3 reads TGTGCCACCAGTGATCCCAGCGGCACTTCCCAAGAGACCCAGTACTTC.

This clonotype was seen repeatedly, ten times or more. V usage is TRBV7-2 and J usage is TRBJ2-5, with 8 bases identical to TRBD2. J lost 5 bases, V lost 1 base, and 6 bases had no gene match. This CDR3 region has 15 residues. CDR1 SGHTA and CDR2 FQGNSA come from the germline V gene. Written as DNA, the CDR3 is TGTGCCAGCAGCTTAGTTGGACTAGCCGGGGAGACCCAGTACTTC. Its protein is CASSLVGLAGETQYF.

This clonotype was seen only a few times. The rearrangement uses TRBV20-1 and TRBJ2-3, with unresolved D. This CDR3 region has 13 residues. With 0 bases removed from V and 6 bases from J, the gap between germline ends came to 10 bases. Germline V CDR1 and CDR2: DFQATT, SNEGSKA (reference sequence). This CDR3 is CSARDFLADTQYF. CDR3 DNA sequence: TGCAGTGCTAGAGATTTTTTGGCGGATACGCAGTATTTT.

This chain joins TRBV20-1 and TRBJ2-7; 11 bases map to TRBD2. The CDR3 extends over 14 amino acids. Unmatched junction bases numbered 6, after V lost 6 bases and J lost 2 bases. Germline V gene sequence: CDR1 DFQATT, CDR2 SNEGSKA (reference sequence). The CDR3 sequence is CSAFTSGSAYEQYF. The CDR3 DNA sequence: TGCAGTGCCTTCACTAGCGGGAGTGCCTACGAGCAGTACTTC.

CDR3 in amino acids: CASTTIRNTEAFF. The CDR3 coding sequence is TGTGCCAGTACCACAATACGGAACACTGAAGCTTTCTTT. The chain combines TRBV19 with TRBJ1-1; D unclear. The CDR3 spans 13 residues. V was cut by 7 bases and J by 1 base, with 10 bases left in between. Per germline, CDR1 LNHDA and CDR2 SQIVND (reference sequence).

This clonotype was observed at least ten times. The J gene is TRBJ2-1, the V gene TRBV18; D might be TRBD2 (6 bases). Germline values: CDR1 KGHSH, CDR2 LQKENI. V lost 5 bases, J lost 9 bases, and 14 bases lay in between. CDR3 length: 13 amino acids. Written as DNA, the CDR3 is TGTGCCAGCTCATCTACTAGCAACGGTGAGCAGTTCTTC. Protein sequence: CASSSTSNGEQFF. Full variable domain (outside the CDR3, taken from reference TRBV18 and TRBJ2-1): NAGVMQNPRHLVRRRGQEARLRCSPMKGHSHVYWYRQLPEEGLKFMVYLQKENIIDESGMPKERFSAEFPKEGPSILRIQQVVRGDSAAYFCASSSTSNGEQFFGPGTRLTVL.

The genes are TRBV20-1 and TRBJ2-1, with TRBD2 matching 11 bases. Germline trimming cut 3 bases from V and 0 bases from J; bases unmatched to any gene: 4. Looked up from germline, CDR1 is DFQATT and CDR2 is SNEGSKA (reference sequence). The CDR3 runs 16 residues. The CDR3 coding sequence is TGCAGTGCTAGTACTAGCGGGAGCCCCTCCTACAATGAGCAGTTCTTC. Translation gives CSASTSGSPSYNEQFF.

This clonotype appeared many times. The chain carries TRBV20-1 and TRBJ1-5, with D maybe TRBD1 (5 bases). Germline assignment: CDR1 DFQATT and CDR2 SNEGSKA (reference sequence). There are 13 residues in the CDR3. Trimming pared 6 bases from V and 7 bases from J, leaving 16 bases between. The chain's CDR3 is CSAERQGTQPQHF. CDR3 bases: TGCAGTGCCGAGAGGCAGGGCACCCAGCCCCAGCATTTT.

The sample holds a few counts of this clonotype. This sequence joins TRBV24-1 and TRBJ2-7, with D uncertain. This CDR3 contains 11 residues. In germline, CDR1 is KGHDR, CDR2 SFDVKD. V shed 8 bases and J shed 6 bases, with 10 bases lying between them. The CDR3 region has the DNA TGTGCCACCACCCACCCAAGCGAGCAGTACTTC. This translates into CATTHPSEQYF.

This clonotype was recorded many times. The chain links TRBV7-2 to TRBJ1-1, with D uncertain. Germline V lookup: CDR1 SGHTA, CDR2 FQGNSA. This CDR3 is built from 13 residues. The ends were cut back, 6 bases at V and 3 bases at J, with 11 bases in the middle. CDR3 nucleotide sequence: TGTGCCAGCAGTTTTGGCGTGGACACTGAAGCTTTCTTT. Translated: CASSFGVDTEAFF.

The V and J genes are TRBV5-1 and TRBJ1-3, with a tentative D call TRBD1 (5 bases). The CDR3 has 13 amino acids. The germline V gene has CDR1 SGHRS and CDR2 YFSETQ. Trimming removed 0 bases from V and 7 bases from J, with 8 bases in between. This CDR3 is CASSLDRQNTIYF. In DNA, the CDR3 is TGCGCCAGCAGCTTGGACAGGCAGAACACCATATATTTT.

This clonotype was seen repeatedly, ten times or more. V usage is TRBV10-3 and J usage is TRBJ2-1; TRBD1 matches 9 bases. Germline loops: CDR1 ENHRY, CDR2 SYGVKD. With 2 bases clipped from V and 2 bases from J, the junction kept 4 bases outside the gene matches. CDR3 length: 16 residues. The CDR3 sequence is CAISEPTGGTYNEQFF. In DNA, the CDR3 is TGTGCCATCAGTGAGCCGACAGGGGGAACCTACAATGAGCAGTTCTTC.